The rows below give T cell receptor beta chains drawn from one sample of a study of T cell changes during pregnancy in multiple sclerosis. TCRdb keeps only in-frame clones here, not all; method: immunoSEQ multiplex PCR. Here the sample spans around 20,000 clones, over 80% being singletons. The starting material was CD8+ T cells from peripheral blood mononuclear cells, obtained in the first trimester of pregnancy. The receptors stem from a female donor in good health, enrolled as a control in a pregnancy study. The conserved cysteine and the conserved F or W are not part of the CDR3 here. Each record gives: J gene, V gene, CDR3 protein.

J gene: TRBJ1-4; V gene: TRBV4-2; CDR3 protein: ASSRSGEKLF
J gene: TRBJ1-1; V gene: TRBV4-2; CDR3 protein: ASSQAADRGGWNTEAF
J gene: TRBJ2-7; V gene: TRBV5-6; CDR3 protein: ASSLAGLEELAGDEQY
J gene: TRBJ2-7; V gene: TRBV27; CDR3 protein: ASSLSISYEQY
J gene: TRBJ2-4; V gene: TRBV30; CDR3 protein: AWSNQNIQY
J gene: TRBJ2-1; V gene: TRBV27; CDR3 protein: ASSLILGGEQF
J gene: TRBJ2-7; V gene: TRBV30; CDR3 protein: AWSPTGLDEQY
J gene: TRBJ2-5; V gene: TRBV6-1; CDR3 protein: ASSEAVLAGGETQY
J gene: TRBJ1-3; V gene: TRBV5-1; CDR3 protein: ASRDEQGLSGNTIY
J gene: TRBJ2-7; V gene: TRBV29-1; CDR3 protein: SARVANEQY
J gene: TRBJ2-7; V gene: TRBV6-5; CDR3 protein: ASSSQGSYEQY
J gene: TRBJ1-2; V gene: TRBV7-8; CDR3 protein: ASSLARVDGYT
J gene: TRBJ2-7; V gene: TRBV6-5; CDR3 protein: ASSYGGDGIYEQY
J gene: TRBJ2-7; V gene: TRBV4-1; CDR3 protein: ASSQGPSGAAYEQY
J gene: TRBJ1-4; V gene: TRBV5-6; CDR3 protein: ASSLDRAPNEKLF
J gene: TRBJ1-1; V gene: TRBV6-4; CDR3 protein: ASSPTANTEAF
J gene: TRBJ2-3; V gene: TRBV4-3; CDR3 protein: ASSQELAGGPDTQY
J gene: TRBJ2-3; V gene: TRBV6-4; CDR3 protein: ASSPTGGAIDTQY
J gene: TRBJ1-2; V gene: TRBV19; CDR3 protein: ASRDRYYGYT
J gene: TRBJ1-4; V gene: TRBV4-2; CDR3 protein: ASSPREGASTNEKLF
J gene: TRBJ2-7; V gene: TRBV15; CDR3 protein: ATSLVSANEQY
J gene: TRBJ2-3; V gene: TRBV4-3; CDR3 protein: ASSQDARGGTDTQY
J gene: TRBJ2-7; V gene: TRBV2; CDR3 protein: ASRDYTYEQY
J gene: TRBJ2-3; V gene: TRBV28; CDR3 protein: ASRAVVLAGGPDTQY
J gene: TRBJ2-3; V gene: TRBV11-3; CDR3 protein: ASSLTSGRAPESRTQY
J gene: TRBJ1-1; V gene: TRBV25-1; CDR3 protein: ASWGGNTEAF
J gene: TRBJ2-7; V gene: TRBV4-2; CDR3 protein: ASSQGPGQGADEQY
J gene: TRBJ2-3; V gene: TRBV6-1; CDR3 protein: ASSEPSLGRSTDTQY
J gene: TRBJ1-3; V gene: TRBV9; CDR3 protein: ASTGEGNTIY
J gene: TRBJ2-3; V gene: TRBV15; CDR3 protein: ATSRDASGGPSTDTQY
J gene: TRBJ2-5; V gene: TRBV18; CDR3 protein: ASSPTGGETQY
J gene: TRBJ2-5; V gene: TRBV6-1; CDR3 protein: ASSARGGQETQY